A selection of T cell receptor beta chains follows, all from one sample in a study of blood T cells in healthy people across ages. TCRdb reanalysed the 5' RACE reads using MiXCR and keeps one entry per CDR3 protein. The sample shows around 800,000 distinct CDR3 sequences, around 43% of them seen only once. Sequenced sample: blood. Source of these receptors: a man in his sixties in good health. Both conserved end residues are part of each CDR3. Fields, in order: J gene, D gene, V gene, clone size, CDR3 DNA, CDR3 protein. A D gene is named only where the DNA matches it firmly. Not all rows give a size; the values are once, few, many and, for expanded clones, a class.

j_gene: TRBJ2-7
d_gene: NA
v_gene: TRBV2
abundance: NA
CDR3nt: TGTGCCAGCAGTGAAGGACTCTTTGTATACGAGCAGTACTTC
CDR3aa: CASSEGLFVYEQYF

j_gene: TRBJ1-1
d_gene: NA
v_gene: TRBV18
abundance: NA
CDR3nt: TGTGCCAGCTCACCCCAGGGGACCACTGAAGCTTTCTTT
CDR3aa: CASSPQGTTEAFF

j_gene: TRBJ2-1
d_gene: NA
v_gene: TRBV20-1
abundance: NA
CDR3nt: TGCAGTGCTAGTACGTTTATGTTGATCAGGGTCCCCTACAATGAGCAGTTCTTC
CDR3aa: CSASTFMLIRVPYNEQFF

j_gene: TRBJ2-3
d_gene: TRBD2
v_gene: TRBV5-1
abundance: few
CDR3nt: TGCGCCAGCAGCTTGTCACTCAAGCGGGGGGGCTCAGATACGCAGTATTTT
CDR3aa: CASSLSLKRGGSDTQYF

j_gene: TRBJ2-7
d_gene: NA
v_gene: TRBV3-1
abundance: few
CDR3nt: TGTGCCAGCACCCAAAGGGACAATTACGAGCAGTACTTC
CDR3aa: CASTQRDNYEQYF

j_gene: TRBJ1-4
d_gene: TRBD1
v_gene: TRBV20-1
abundance: few
CDR3nt: TGCAGTGCTTCAGACAGGGGCAGTGAAAAACTGTTTTTT
CDR3aa: CSASDRGSEKLFF

j_gene: TRBJ2-3
d_gene: NA
v_gene: TRBV4-3
abundance: NA
CDR3nt: TGCGCCAGCAGCCAAGGAGGGGGGGAGCCCGGAGATACGCAGTATTTT
CDR3aa: CASSQGGGEPGDTQYF

j_gene: TRBJ2-3
d_gene: NA
v_gene: TRBV4-1
abundance: NA
CDR3nt: TGCGCCAGCAGCCTCCCGACCCGGGAGAGAACAGATACGCAGTATTTT
CDR3aa: CASSLPTRERTDTQYF

j_gene: TRBJ2-1
d_gene: TRBD2
v_gene: TRBV6-2/TRBV6-3
abundance: NA
CDR3nt: TGTGCCAGCAGGGGGGGACTACACTCCTACAATGAGCAGTTCTTC
CDR3aa: CASRGGLHSYNEQFF

j_gene: TRBJ2-3
d_gene: NA
v_gene: TRBV2
abundance: few
CDR3nt: TGTGCCAGCAGCCGGGCCCCAGGGGATACGCAGTATTTT
CDR3aa: CASSRAPGDTQYF

j_gene: TRBJ2-3
d_gene: TRBD1
v_gene: TRBV4-3
abundance: many
CDR3nt: TGCGCCAGCAGCCAAGAACGGGACGACACAGGGGGCGATACGCAGTATTTT
CDR3aa: CASSQERDDTGGDTQYF

j_gene: TRBJ1-5
d_gene: NA
v_gene: TRBV5-1
abundance: NA
CDR3nt: TGCGCCAGCAGCTTGGAGCCCCCAGGGGCGAATCGGGCTCAGCCCCAGCATTTT
CDR3aa: CASSLEPPGANRAQPQHF

j_gene: TRBJ1-2
d_gene: NA
v_gene: TRBV5-5
abundance: NA
CDR3nt: TGTGCCAGCAGCTTGAGCGCCATCCCCGTTGACTATGGCTACACCTTC
CDR3aa: CASSLSAIPVDYGYTF

j_gene: TRBJ1-6
d_gene: NA
v_gene: TRBV4-3
abundance: NA
CDR3nt: TGCACCAGCAGCCAAGATCTCCTAGACAGAAGCTCCTATAATTCACCCCTCCACTTT
CDR3aa: CTSSQDLLDRSSYNSPLHF

j_gene: TRBJ2-4
d_gene: TRBD2
v_gene: TRBV27
abundance: NA
CDR3nt: TGTGCCAGCAGGGGGGGGTCGACCAAAAACATTCAGTACTTC
CDR3aa: CASRGGSTKNIQYF

j_gene: TRBJ1-4
d_gene: NA
v_gene: TRBV7-9
abundance: few
CDR3nt: TGTGCCAGCAGCTCCCCTCGCGAAAAACTGTTTTTT
CDR3aa: CASSSPREKLFF

j_gene: TRBJ1-1
d_gene: NA
v_gene: TRBV7-8
abundance: NA
CDR3nt: TGTGCCAGCAGCCCCAACAGGGTTGGGGTGAACACTGAAGCTTTCTTT
CDR3aa: CASSPNRVGVNTEAFF

j_gene: TRBJ2-3
d_gene: NA
v_gene: TRBV11-2
abundance: few
CDR3nt: TGTGCCAGCAGTGAGGCCTTCACAGATACGCAGTATTTT
CDR3aa: CASSEAFTDTQYF

j_gene: TRBJ1-2
d_gene: NA
v_gene: TRBV2
abundance: once
CDR3nt: TGTGCCAGCAGTGAAGCGCTTTCGGGAAATGGCTACACCTTC
CDR3aa: CASSEALSGNGYTF

j_gene: TRBJ2-5
d_gene: NA
v_gene: TRBV7-7
abundance: NA
CDR3nt: TGTGCCAGCAGCTTATATGTGGGGATGGGGAAAGAGACCCAGTACTTC
CDR3aa: CASSLYVGMGKETQYF

j_gene: TRBJ2-1
d_gene: TRBD2
v_gene: TRBV18
abundance: NA
CDR3nt: TGTGCCAGCTCACAGCGGGATTACAATGAGCAGTTCTTC
CDR3aa: CASSQRDYNEQFF

j_gene: TRBJ2-5
d_gene: NA
v_gene: TRBV5-1
abundance: few
CDR3nt: TGCGCCAGCAGACCCAGGGGTGGCGAGACCCAGTACTTC
CDR3aa: CASRPRGGETQYF

j_gene: TRBJ2-3
d_gene: TRBD1
v_gene: TRBV5-1
abundance: NA
CDR3nt: TGCGCCAGCAGCTTCGGTAGTCAGGGGGGCACAGATACGCAGTATTTT
CDR3aa: CASSFGSQGGTDTQYF

j_gene: TRBJ2-1
d_gene: NA
v_gene: TRBV9
abundance: NA
CDR3nt: TGTGCCAGCAGCGTGAGGGGAGAGTCCTACAATGAGCAGTTCTTC
CDR3aa: CASSVRGESYNEQFF

j_gene: TRBJ2-2
d_gene: NA
v_gene: TRBV10-3
abundance: NA
CDR3nt: TGTGCCACCGAGAACAGCGGAGGGGGGGAGCTGTTTTTT
CDR3aa: CATENSGGGELFF

j_gene: TRBJ2-7
d_gene: NA
v_gene: TRBV7-9
abundance: NA
CDR3nt: TGTGCCAGCAGCTTATTGGGCCAAGCCTACGAGCAGTACTTC
CDR3aa: CASSLLGQAYEQYF

j_gene: TRBJ1-2
d_gene: NA
v_gene: TRBV7-2
abundance: once
CDR3nt: TGTGCCAGCAGCCCCCATCGGGCCAACTATGGCTACACCTTC
CDR3aa: CASSPHRANYGYTF

j_gene: TRBJ2-1
d_gene: NA
v_gene: TRBV6-1
abundance: NA
CDR3nt: TGTGCCAGCAGTGAAGGCCAGTACTCCTACAATGAGCAGTTCTTC
CDR3aa: CASSEGQYSYNEQFF

j_gene: TRBJ2-5
d_gene: NA
v_gene: TRBV5-1
abundance: few
CDR3nt: TGCGCCAGCCCCCAAACCGGCGTGACAGAAGAGACCCAGTACTTC
CDR3aa: CASPQTGVTEETQYF

j_gene: TRBJ2-5
d_gene: NA
v_gene: TRBV15
abundance: NA
CDR3nt: TGTGCCACCAGCAGGAGGAGGGACATCTACAATGAGCAGTACTTC
CDR3aa: CATSRRRDIYNEQYF

j_gene: TRBJ2-1
d_gene: NA
v_gene: TRBV10-3
abundance: NA
CDR3nt: TGTGCCATCAGTGAGGGAGTAGCAGTCTCCTTTGAGACCCAGTTCTTC
CDR3aa: CAISEGVAVSFETQFF

j_gene: TRBJ2-7
d_gene: NA
v_gene: TRBV7-2
abundance: NA
CDR3nt: TGTGCCAGCAGCTTAGGAGGGATTGGAAAAGGCGAGCAGTACTTC
CDR3aa: CASSLGGIGKGEQYF

j_gene: TRBJ1-1
d_gene: TRBD1
v_gene: TRBV6-5
abundance: few
CDR3nt: TGTGCCAGCAGTTACAAGCTAGACCGGACAGGGTCTCCTGAAGCTTTCTTT
CDR3aa: CASSYKLDRTGSPEAFF

j_gene: TRBJ2-7
d_gene: NA
v_gene: TRBV4-3
abundance: NA
CDR3nt: TGCGCCAGCAGCCTAGGATACGGACAGAATTCCTACGAGCAGTACTTC
CDR3aa: CASSLGYGQNSYEQYF

j_gene: TRBJ2-7
d_gene: NA
v_gene: TRBV7-3
abundance: NA
CDR3nt: TGTGCCAGCAGCTTAACCGGGGGCCCTGGCGAGCAGTACTTC
CDR3aa: CASSLTGGPGEQYF

j_gene: TRBJ2-1
d_gene: NA
v_gene: TRBV15
abundance: NA
CDR3nt: TGTGCCACCAGCAGAGATGAGGCCGGATACAATGAGCAGTTCTTC
CDR3aa: CATSRDEAGYNEQFF

j_gene: TRBJ2-1
d_gene: TRBD2
v_gene: TRBV10-3
abundance: NA
CDR3nt: TGTGCCATCAGTGGTCTAGCGGGGGGGCCGAATGAGCAGTTCTTC
CDR3aa: CAISGLAGGPNEQFF

j_gene: TRBJ2-5
d_gene: NA
v_gene: TRBV7-9
abundance: NA
CDR3nt: TGTGCCAGCAGCACAAACGCCCGGGACCAAGAGACCCAGTACTTC
CDR3aa: CASSTNARDQETQYF

j_gene: TRBJ1-5
d_gene: NA
v_gene: TRBV6-6
abundance: few
CDR3nt: TGTGCCAGCAGTCCCGCCACGAGCAATCAGCCCCAGCATTTT
CDR3aa: CASSPATSNQPQHF

j_gene: TRBJ1-2
d_gene: NA
v_gene: TRBV24-1
abundance: few
CDR3nt: TGTGCCACCAGTGACGGACAGAGTCGATATGGCTACACCTTC
CDR3aa: CATSDGQSRYGYTF

j_gene: TRBJ2-1
d_gene: NA
v_gene: TRBV29-1
abundance: few
CDR3nt: TGCAGCGCCACCTCCGGGTTCTACAATGAGCAGTTCTTC
CDR3aa: CSATSGFYNEQFF

j_gene: TRBJ2-2
d_gene: NA
v_gene: TRBV20-1
abundance: NA
CDR3nt: TGCAGTGCCTACAAACGGGACCGGGGCACCGGGGAGCTGTTTTTT
CDR3aa: CSAYKRDRGTGELFF

j_gene: TRBJ2-2
d_gene: TRBD2
v_gene: TRBV4-1
abundance: NA
CDR3nt: TGCGCCAGCAGCCAAGCCCTAGCGGGGACCGGGGAGCTGTTTTTT
CDR3aa: CASSQALAGTGELFF

j_gene: TRBJ1-4
d_gene: TRBD1
v_gene: TRBV14
abundance: NA
CDR3nt: TGTGCCAGCAGCCAGTTCGGGACAGGGGTTGAAAAACTGTTTTTT
CDR3aa: CASSQFGTGVEKLFF

j_gene: TRBJ2-5
d_gene: NA
v_gene: TRBV15
abundance: NA
CDR3nt: TGTGCCACCAGCAGAGATTCGGAGGGGGAGAGGGAGACCCAGTACTTC
CDR3aa: CATSRDSEGERETQYF

j_gene: TRBJ2-4
d_gene: TRBD2
v_gene: TRBV20-1
abundance: NA
CDR3nt: TGCAGCGCGGAGCGGGGCCCAGCAAACATTCAGTACTTC
CDR3aa: CSAERGPANIQYF

j_gene: TRBJ2-5
d_gene: TRBD1
v_gene: TRBV11-1
abundance: once
CDR3nt: TGTGCCAACGGACAGGGGACAACCGAGACCCAGTACTTC
CDR3aa: CANGQGTTETQYF

j_gene: TRBJ2-3
d_gene: NA
v_gene: TRBV29-1
abundance: many
CDR3nt: TGCAGCGTTGAAGATCTTCGGCGGGGAGATACGCAGTATTTT
CDR3aa: CSVEDLRRGDTQYF

j_gene: TRBJ2-1
d_gene: NA
v_gene: TRBV7-8
abundance: NA
CDR3nt: TGTGCCAGCAGCTTAGGGAGAGGACACAATGAGCGGTTCTTC
CDR3aa: CASSLGRGHNERFF

j_gene: TRBJ1-2
d_gene: NA
v_gene: TRBV3-1
abundance: NA
CDR3nt: TGTGCCAGCAGCCTTAACGTCAGGGTTGGGGGCTACACCTTC
CDR3aa: CASSLNVRVGGYTF

j_gene: TRBJ2-3
d_gene: TRBD2
v_gene: TRBV14
abundance: few
CDR3nt: TGTGCCAGCAGCCAAAAGATGGCTAGCGGGGGATTGAGAGATACGCAGTATTTT
CDR3aa: CASSQKMASGGLRDTQYF

j_gene: TRBJ1-5
d_gene: NA
v_gene: TRBV6-1
abundance: few
CDR3nt: TGTGCCAGCAGTGGAGACGGGTTCCAGCCCCAGCATTTT
CDR3aa: CASSGDGFQPQHF

j_gene: TRBJ1-6
d_gene: TRBD1
v_gene: TRBV27
abundance: NA
CDR3nt: TGTGCCAGCAGTACCGGACAGGGGAGGGGTTCACCCCTCCACTTT
CDR3aa: CASSTGQGRGSPLHF